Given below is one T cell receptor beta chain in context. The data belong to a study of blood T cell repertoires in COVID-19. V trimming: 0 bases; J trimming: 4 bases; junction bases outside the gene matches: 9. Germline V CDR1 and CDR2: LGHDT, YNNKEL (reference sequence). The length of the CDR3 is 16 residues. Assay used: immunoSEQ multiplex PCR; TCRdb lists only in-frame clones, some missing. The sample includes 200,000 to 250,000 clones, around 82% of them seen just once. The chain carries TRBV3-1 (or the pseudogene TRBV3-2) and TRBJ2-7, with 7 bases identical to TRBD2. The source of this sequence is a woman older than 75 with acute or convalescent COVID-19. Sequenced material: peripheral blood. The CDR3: CASSQDPSGASYEQYF. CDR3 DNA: TGTGCCAGCAGCCAAGATCCGAGCGGGGCCTCATACGAGCAGTACTTC.